This T cell receptor beta chain was obtained from a study of cytomegalovirus exposure and HLA in healthy donors. The PCR ran on 60 Vbeta and 13 Jbeta primers. The protocol was immunoSEQ multiplex PCR, while the TCRdb copy is restricted to in-frame clones and leaves out a portion. Of approximately 150,000 clones listed, around 82% were seen once; the top ten hold roughly 3.2%. V lost 8 bases and J lost 0, with 17 bases in between. The CDR3 contains 16 residues. CDR1 is SGHAT, CDR2 FQNNGV, per germline. The sequence was collected from a man younger than 35 in good health and CMV-seropositive. Material: PBMCs. The gene calls are TRBV11-2 and TRBJ1-3; the D is unclear. CDR3 in amino acids: CASQLSQRSSGNTIYF. The CDR3 DNA reads as TGTGCCAGCCAGCTTAGCCAGCGAAGCTCTGGAAACACCATATATTTT.